The 10 T cell receptor beta chains below were found in one sample sequenced in a study of T cell responses to AZD1222 COVID-19 vaccine. TCRdb keeps only in-frame clones here, not all; method: immunoSEQ multiplex PCR. The sample shows some 120,000 clones, approximately 86% of them seen only once. Sample: peripheral blood, taken 28 days after the second AZD1222 dose. These receptors came from an adult who received the AZD1222 COVID-19 vaccine.

The V gene is TRBV10-3, the J gene TRBJ2-5; D is undetermined. Germline CDR1 is ENHRY and CDR2 is SYGVKD. The germline V and J ends were trimmed by 7 bases and 4 bases, with 13 bases remaining between them. The CDR3 contains 13 residues. CDR3 residues: CAITPRPRETQYF. DNA of the CDR3: TGTGCCATCACCCCCCGCCCTCGAGAGACCCAGTACTTC.

The genes are TRBV24-1 and TRBJ2-1; 12 nucleotides align to TRBD2. CDR1 is KGHDR, CDR2 SFDVKD, per germline. The V segment lost 3 bases and the J segment 7 bases; nucleotides outside the gene matches: 6. The CDR3 is 16 residues long. The CDR3 bases are TGTGCCACCAGTGATCCCGGGACTAGCGGGTTTAATGAGCAGTTCTTC. Residues: CATSDPGTSGFNEQFF.

V usage is TRBV5-4 and J usage is TRBJ1-6; no reliable D call. Deletions cut 2 bases from V and 7 bases from J, with 7 bases between. CDR3 length: 13 residues. From germline, CDR1 is SGHNT and CDR2 YYREEE (reference sequence). CDR3 in DNA: TGTGCCAGCAGCTTAGCAGAGAATTCACCCCTCCACTTT. It encodes CASSLAENSPLHF. Full variable domain (missing parts from reference TRBV5-4 and TRBJ1-6): ETGVTQSPTHLIKTRGQQVTLRCSSQSGHNTVSWYQQALGQGPQFIFQYYREEENGRGNFPPRFSGLQFPNYSSELNVNALELDDSALYLCASSLAENSPLHFGNGTRLTVT.

The genes are TRBV12-3 or TRBV12-4 and TRBJ1-6; D not certain. V gave up 5 bases and J gave up 8 bases, with 7 bases separating them. This CDR3 has 12 residues. CDR3 region: CASSHQDSPLHF. The CDR3, as DNA: TGTGCCAGCAGTCATCAGGATTCACCCCTCCACTTT.

The genes are TRBV4-3 and TRBJ1-6; 8 bases match TRBD1. CDR1 is LGHNA and CDR2 is YSLEER in the germline V gene. CDR3 length: 14 amino acids. V dropped 1 base and J dropped 7; count of bases not matched to a gene: 0. The CDR3 region has the DNA TGCGCCAGCAGCCAAGGGACAGGGAATTCACCCCTCCACTTT. As protein: CASSQGTGNSPLHF.

The CDR3 DNA reads TGTGCCAGCAGTTTACAGGGGGCGGGGACTGAAGCTTTCTTT. Protein sequence: CASSLQGAGTEAFF. V is TRBV27 and J is TRBJ1-1; TRBD1 matches 8 bases. V trimming: 2 bases; J trimming: 5 bases; junction bases outside the gene matches: 4. The CDR3 runs 14 residues. Germline-derived CDR1 and CDR2 are MNHEY and SMNVEV (reference sequence).

The rearrangement links TRBV5-1 to TRBJ1-4; maybe TRBD1 (5 bases). The V end was cut by 2 bases, the J end by 0 bases, with 8 bases between. Germline V gene data show CDR1 as SGHRS and CDR2 as YFSETQ. CDR3 size: 15 residues. The CDR3 reads CASSFSTATNEKLFF. The CDR3 DNA reads as TGCGCCAGCAGCTTCTCGACAGCAACTAATGAAAAACTGTTTTTT.

The rearrangement uses TRBV7-2 and TRBJ1-3, with a possible D match to TRBD1 (6 bases). CDR3 length: 14 amino acids. From germline, CDR1 is SGHTA and CDR2 FQGNSA. Deletions cut 5 bases from V and 1 base from J, with 9 bases between. CDR3 DNA sequence: TGTGCCAGCAGCGAACAGGGATCTGGAAACACCATATATTTT. This encodes CASSEQGSGNTIYF. Variable domain in full (rest from reference TRBV7-2 and TRBJ1-3): GAGVSQSPSNKVTEKGKDVELRCDPISGHTALYWYRQSLGQGLEFLIYFQGNSAPDKSGLPSDRFSAERTGGSVSTLTIQRTQQEDSAVYLCASSEQGSGNTIYFGEGSWLTVV.

The gene calls are TRBV15 and TRBJ1-2, with D perhaps TRBD1 (5 bases). Trimming removed 3 bases at V and 6 bases at J, with 11 bases between. This CDR3 has 13 residues. Germline CDR1 and CDR2: LNHNV and YYDKDF (reference sequence). CDR3 amino acids: CATSSTVGDGYTF. As DNA, the CDR3 is TGTGCCACCAGCAGCACAGTGGGGGATGGCTACACCTTC.

The rearrangement links TRBV15 to TRBJ2-3; D uncertain. From germline, CDR1 is LNHNV and CDR2 YYDKDF (reference sequence). Trimming stripped 1 base from V and 3 bases from J, with 14 bases between. The CDR3 covers 16 residues. CDR3 residues: CATSRGTLLGTDTQYF. The CDR3 coding sequence is TGTGCCACCAGCAGAGGGACCCTCCTTGGGACAGATACGCAGTATTTT.